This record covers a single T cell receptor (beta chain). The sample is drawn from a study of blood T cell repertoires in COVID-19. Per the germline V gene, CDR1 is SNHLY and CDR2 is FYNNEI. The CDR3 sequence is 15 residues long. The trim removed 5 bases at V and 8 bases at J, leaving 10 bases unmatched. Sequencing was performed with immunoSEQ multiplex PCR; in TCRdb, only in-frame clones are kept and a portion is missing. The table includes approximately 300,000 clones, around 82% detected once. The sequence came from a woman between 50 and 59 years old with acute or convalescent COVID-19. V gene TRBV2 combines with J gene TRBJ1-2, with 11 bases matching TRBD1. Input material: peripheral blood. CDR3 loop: CASSPPPGQGVGYTF. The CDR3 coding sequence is TGTGCCAGCAGTCCACCTCCGGGACAGGGGGTAGGCTACACCTTC.